Below are 8 T cell receptor beta chains sequenced from a single sample in a study of early T cells in non-severe SARS-CoV-2 infection. TCRdb reprocessed the 5' RACE reads via MiXCR and lists one record per CDR3 protein. This table has 70,000 to 95,000 distinct CDR3 sequences, roughly 14% appearing once. The sequenced sample consisted of whole blood. The receptor source for this set is an adult who was a healthcare worker with PCR-confirmed SARS-CoV-2 infection or an uninfected control (not recorded which).

V and J are TRBV6-2 or TRBV6-3 and TRBJ2-5; D remains unclear. CDR3 length: 17 amino acids. Germline V gene lookup returns CDR1 MNHEY and CDR2 SVGEGT. With 5 bases removed from V and 1 base from J, the gap between germline ends came to 20 bases. Here the CDR3 DNA reads TGTGCCAGCAGTCCCGGGCTGCGCATCCAAGGCCAAGAGACCCAGTACTTC. It is translated as CASSPGLRIQGQETQYF.

This clonotype was found a few times. V is TRBV6-6 and J is TRBJ1-3; 7 bases line up with TRBD1. Per germline, CDR1 MNHNY and CDR2 SVGAGI (reference sequence). The CDR3 length is 16 residues. V trimming: 4 bases; J trimming: 0 bases; junction bases outside the gene matches: 6. The CDR3 DNA follows: TGTGCCAGCAGTTCGACAGGGACCCTCTCTGGAAACACCATATATTTT. As protein: CASSSTGTLSGNTIYF.

The V and J genes are TRBV5-5 and TRBJ1-2; D unclear. This CDR3 is 17 amino acids long. Between the trimmed V and J ends, which lost 2 bases and 2 bases, there was a span of 19 bases. Germline loops: CDR1 SGHKS, CDR2 YYEKEE (reference sequence). CDR3 loop: CASSFVPINTRNYGYTF. CDR3 nucleotide sequence: TGTGCCAGCAGCTTCGTCCCGATTAACACCCGGAACTATGGCTACACCTTC.

The chain uses TRBV7-9 and TRBJ1-4; D is ambiguous. The CDR3 is 15 amino acids. V was pared by 1 base and J by 2 bases, with 8 bases between. CDR1 and CDR2 (germline): SEHNR, FQNEAQ (reference sequence). CDR3: CASSLGPTTNEKLFF. The CDR3, as DNA: TGTGCCAGCAGCTTAGGACCAACGACTAATGAAAAACTGTTTTTT.

The chain links TRBV7-3 to TRBJ2-6, with D hard to call. The germline V gene encodes CDR1 SGHTA and CDR2 FQGTGA. V dropped 1 base and J dropped 0 bases, with 13 bases sitting between them. The CDR3 is 18 amino acids. The CDR3 loop reads CASSLRLAESSGANVLTF. The CDR3 nucleotides are TGTGCCAGCAGCTTAAGATTGGCAGAGTCCTCTGGGGCCAACGTCCTGACTTTC.

This clonotype has just a few counts. V gene TRBV2 combines with J gene TRBJ2-2; D not certain. Germline values: CDR1 SNHLY, CDR2 FYNNEI. The CDR3 spans 15 residues. V lost 7 bases and J 0 bases, leaving 12 bases between the germline ends. CDR3 sequence reads: CASTPGPSNTGELFF. For the CDR3, the DNA is TGTGCCAGCACTCCCGGGCCGTCGAACACCGGGGAGCTGTTTTTT.

CDR3 in DNA: TGTGCCTGGAGTCCCGAACAGGGAGACACTGAAGCTTTCTTT. As protein: CAWSPEQGDTEAFF. The rearrangement joins TRBV30 to TRBJ1-1; D may be TRBD1 (6 bases). V was shortened by 2 bases and J by 3 bases, with 13 bases between the two germline ends. The CDR3 is made up of 14 amino acids. CDR1 is GTSNPN and CDR2 is SVGIG in the germline V gene (reference sequence).

The chain carries TRBV11-2 and TRBJ2-4; TRBD1 is a possible D gene (5 bases). The CDR3 spans 17 residues. Germline V gives CDR1 SGHAT, CDR2 FQNNGV. Trimming removed 5 bases from V and 1 base from J, with 18 bases in between. CDR3 in amino acids: CASSPQGAALAKNIQYF. In DNA form, the CDR3 reads TGTGCCAGCAGCCCTCAAGGGGCAGCCCTGGCCAAAAACATTCAGTACTTC.